This entry lists 18 T cell receptor beta chains sequenced from one sample in a study of T-cell reconstitution after alpha-beta-depleted transplantation in children. Study findings and constraints: Hyperexpanded clones declined; after one year, newly produced T cells mostly supplied diversity.

A library of TCRbeta sequences, prepared with unique molecular identifiers, was generated. Via MiXCR, TCRdb re-called the PCR reads, giving one row per CDR3 protein. Of approximately 300,000 distinct CDR3 sequences in the sample, less than 9.5% were seen once. The antigens these receptors bind are not known. Sequencing was performed on peripheral blood, taken 360 days after TCRalphabeta/CD19-depleted stem cell transplant. Every receptor here comes from a female patient between 2 and 15 years old who had a stem cell transplant for Fanconi anemia, so the T cells may come from the graft donor.

This clonotype occurred a few times. The chain is built from TRBV5-1 and TRBJ2-5; 7 bases fit TRBD2. This CDR3 spans 17 amino acids. V trimming: 0 bases; J trimming: 5 bases; junction bases outside the gene matches: 13. Germline V CDR1 and CDR2: SGHRS, YFSETQ. The CDR3 is CASSLGLSGLLGETQYF. CDR3 sequence (DNA): TGCGCCAGCAGCTTGGGTCTTAGCGGGCTCTTAGGGGAGACCCAGTACTTC.

This clonotype was counted ten times or more. The chain joins TRBV12-3 or TRBV12-4 to TRBJ2-7; perhaps D is TRBD1 or TRBD2 (5 bases each). V lost 2 bases to trimming and J lost 3 bases, with 11 bases between them. The CDR3 loop spans 14 amino acids. CDR3 DNA: TGTGCCAGCAGTTTATCCGGGACGCTCTACGAGCAGTACTTC. Residues: CASSLSGTLYEQYF.

In this sample, this clonotype turned up many times. The chain uses TRBV5-1 and TRBJ1-1; D is undetermined. In germline, CDR1 is SGHRS, CDR2 YFSETQ. The V end lost 5 bases, the J end lost 1 base, and 12 bases lay between the germline ends. This CDR3 is 14 amino acids long. The chain's CDR3 is CASSSLPGNTEAFF. CDR3 coding DNA: TGCGCCAGCAGTTCCCTGCCTGGGAACACTGAAGCTTTCTTT.

The chain has TRBV7-2 and TRBJ2-3; 7 nucleotides line up with TRBD2. The germline V gene encodes CDR1 SGHTA and CDR2 FQGNSA. The J segment lost 4 bases and the V segment lost 5 bases, leaving 6 bases of the junction unmatched. This CDR3 has 14 residues. CDR3 in amino acids: CASSAWEGPDTQYF. The CDR3, as DNA: TGTGCCAGCAGCGCCTGGGAGGGGCCAGATACGCAGTATTTT.

This clonotype was seen repeatedly, ten times or more. The chain employs TRBV24-1 and TRBJ2-1; D unclear. The CDR3 spans 13 residues. Germline V gene lookup returns CDR1 KGHDR and CDR2 SFDVKD. V was pared by 2 bases and J by 8 bases, with 9 bases between. The CDR3 sequence: CATSDSRVHEQFF. CDR3 DNA sequence: TGTGCCACCAGTGATTCTCGGGTCCATGAGCAGTTCTTC.

This clonotype was seen ten or more times. J is TRBJ2-7 and V is TRBV5-1; D gene uncertain. Trimming removed 0 bases from V and 6 bases from J, with 13 bases in between. The CDR3 extends over 14 amino acids. Germline CDR1 SGHRS, CDR2 YFSETQ. The CDR3 here is CASSLVGLNGEQYV. In DNA, the CDR3 is TGCGCCAGCAGCTTGGTAGGTCTCAACGGCGAGCAGTACGTC.

Many counts were recorded for this clonotype. The CDR3 reads CASRTGSRTGELFF. The CDR3 DNA is TGTGCCAGCAGGACAGGGTCCCGCACCGGGGAGCTGTTTTTT. This chain connects TRBV6-1 to TRBJ2-2; 7 bases align to TRBD1. The CDR3 loop spans 14 amino acids. Germline CDR1 is MNHNS and CDR2 is SASEGT. Germline trimming cut 6 bases from V and 4 bases from J; bases unmatched to any gene: 5.

This clonotype was observed many times. V usage is TRBV11-2 and J usage is TRBJ1-3; unclear D gene. The CDR3 loop spans 15 amino acids. V dropped 0 bases and J dropped 0 bases, with 6 bases sitting between them. In germline, CDR1 is SGHAT, CDR2 FQNNGV. The CDR3 coding sequence is TGTGCCAGCAGCTTAGACCGGGCCTCTGGAAACACCATATATTTT. Encoded protein: CASSLDRASGNTIYF. Filled out from reference TRBV11-2 and TRBJ1-3, the complete variable domain reads EAGVAQSPRYKIIEKRQSVAFWCNPISGHATLYWYQQILGQGPKLLIQFQNNGVVDDSQLPKDRFSAERLKGVDSTLKIQPAKLEDSAVYLCASSLDRASGNTIYFGEGSWLTVV.

The sample holds many counts of this clonotype. The chain combines TRBV12-3 or TRBV12-4 with TRBJ2-3; D is unclear. Trimming took off 1 base at V and 0 bases at J, with 11 bases between the two ends. The CDR3 sequence is 16 residues long. CDR3 sequence (DNA): TGTGCCAGCAGTTTAGGTATCCCGTTAAGCACAGATACGCAGTATTTT. Translation: CASSLGIPLSTDTQYF.

In this sample, this clonotype turned up many times. The chain has TRBV10-1 and TRBJ2-1, with D perhaps being TRBD1 or TRBD2 (5 bases each). V was trimmed by 2 bases and J by 7 bases, leaving 15 bases between them. The CDR3 spans 15 residues. Germline CDR1 is WNHNN and CDR2 is SYGVQD (reference sequence). The CDR3 loop is CASSEAGTSLNEQFF. Here the CDR3 DNA reads TGCGCCAGCAGTGAGGCAGGGACCTCGTTGAATGAGCAGTTCTTC.

The sample holds many counts of this clonotype. V and J are TRBV20-1 and TRBJ2-1; D remains ambiguous. V lost 6 bases and J 0 bases, leaving 9 bases between the germline ends. In germline, CDR1 is DFQATT, CDR2 SNEGSKA (reference sequence). The CDR3 spans 13 residues. The DNA for the CDR3 is TGCAGTGCCGTGACGCACTCCTACAATGAGCAGTTCTTC. Its protein is CSAVTHSYNEQFF.

This clonotype was detected ten times or more. The chain is built from TRBV24-1 and TRBJ2-7; possible D gene TRBD1, 7 bases. Per germline, CDR1 KGHDR and CDR2 SFDVKD. CDR3 length: 15 amino acids. V dropped 0 bases and J dropped 4 bases, with 12 bases sitting between them. CDR3: CATSDLQGGVYEQYF. CDR3 DNA sequence: TGTGCCACCAGTGATTTGCAGGGGGGTGTGTACGAGCAGTACTTC.

The J gene is TRBJ2-1, the V gene TRBV18, with 7 bases fitting TRBD2. The V gene end was trimmed by 1 base and the J gene end by 0 bases; junction bases not matched to a gene: 6. Germline CDR1 KGHSH, CDR2 LQKENI. This CDR3 is built from 17 residues. CDR3 sequence (DNA): TGTGCCAGCTCACCACTCCCTCGCGGGAGCTCCTACAATGAGCAGTTCTTC. Amino acid sequence: CASSPLPRGSSYNEQFF.

This clonotype was recorded many times. The junction and the germline gene differ at one end; a read error may be behind it. This chain links TRBV9 with TRBJ2-1, with no clear D. Looked up from germline, CDR1 is SGDLS and CDR2 is YYNGEE. The CDR3 consists of 13 residues. The CDR3 coding sequence is TGTGCCAGCAGCGTAGGAGGACCCACCACCTACCTCTTC. It yields the protein CASSVGGPTTYLF.

At least ten counts were recorded for this clonotype. The chain carries TRBV29-1 and TRBJ1-5; D uncertain. Germline V gives CDR1 SQVTM, CDR2 ANQGSEA. Trimming stripped 7 bases from V and 3 bases from J, with 10 bases between. The CDR3 is made up of 12 amino acids. DNA of the CDR3: TGCAGCGCCCGGACTGTCAATCAGCCCCAGCATTTT. Translation: CSARTVNQPQHF.

This clonotype was counted at least ten times. The chain recombines TRBV6-2 or TRBV6-3 with TRBJ2-1, with TRBD2 identical over 13 bases. CDR3 length: 15 residues. Per germline, CDR1 MNHEY and CDR2 SVGEGT. The V and J ends lost 5 bases and 8 bases, in that order; junction bases with no gene match: 6. Here the CDR3 DNA reads TGTGCCAGCAGTGACCCGACTAGCGGGAGGTATGAGCAGTTCTTC. This sequence encodes CASSDPTSGRYEQFF.

This clonotype appeared many times. V is TRBV29-1 and J is TRBJ2-3; 8 bases are shared with TRBD1. The CDR3 length is 14 residues. CDR1 SQVTM and CDR2 ANQGSEA come from the germline V gene. The ends lost 4 bases at V and 10 bases at J; junction bases unmatched: 13. CDR3 sequence reads: CSVAAGGWNSAQYF. The CDR3 nucleotides read TGCAGCGTTGCGGCAGGGGGCTGGAATAGTGCGCAGTATTTT.

The chain has TRBV5-5 and TRBJ1-2; D perhaps matches TRBD1 (5 bases). The CDR3 loop spans 15 amino acids. Germline-derived CDR1 and CDR2 are SGHKS and YYEKEE (reference sequence). Trimming removed 4 bases from V and 4 bases from J, with 17 bases in between. In DNA form, the CDR3 reads TGTGCCAGCAGCCCGACAGTGGGTATTAGCTATGGCTACACCTTC. The encoded protein is CASSPTVGISYGYTF.